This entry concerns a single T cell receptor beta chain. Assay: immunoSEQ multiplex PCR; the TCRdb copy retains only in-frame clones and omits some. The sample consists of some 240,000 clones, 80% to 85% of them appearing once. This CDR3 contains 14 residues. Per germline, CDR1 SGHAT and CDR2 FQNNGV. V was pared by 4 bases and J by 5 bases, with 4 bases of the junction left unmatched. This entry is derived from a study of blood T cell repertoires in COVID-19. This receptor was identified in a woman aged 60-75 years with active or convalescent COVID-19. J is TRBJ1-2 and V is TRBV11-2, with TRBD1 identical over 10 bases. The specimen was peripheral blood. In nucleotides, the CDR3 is TGTGCCAGCAGCTCAGACAGGGGGCATTATGGCTACACCTTC. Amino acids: CASSSDRGHYGYTF.